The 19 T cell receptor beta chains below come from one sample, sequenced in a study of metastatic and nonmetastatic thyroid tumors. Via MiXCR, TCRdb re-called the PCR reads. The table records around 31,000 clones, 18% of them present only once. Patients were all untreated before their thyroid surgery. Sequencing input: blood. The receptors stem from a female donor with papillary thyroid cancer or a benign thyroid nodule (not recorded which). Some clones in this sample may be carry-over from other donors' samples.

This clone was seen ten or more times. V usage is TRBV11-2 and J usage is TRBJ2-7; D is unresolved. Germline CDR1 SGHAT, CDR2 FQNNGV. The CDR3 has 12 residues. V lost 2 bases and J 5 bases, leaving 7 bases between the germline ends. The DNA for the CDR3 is TGTGCCAGCAGCTTAAATCTGAACGAGCAGTACTTC. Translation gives CASSLNLNEQYF.

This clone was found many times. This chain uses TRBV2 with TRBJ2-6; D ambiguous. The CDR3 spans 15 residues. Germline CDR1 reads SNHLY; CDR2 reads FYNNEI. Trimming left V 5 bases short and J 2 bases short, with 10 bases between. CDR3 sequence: CASSLTVAGANVLTF. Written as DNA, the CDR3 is TGTGCCAGCAGTTTAACAGTGGCTGGGGCCAACGTCCTGACTTTC.

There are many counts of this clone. The CDR3 sequence is CATSRGRSSYEQYF. CDR3 DNA: TGTGCCACCAGCCGCGGGAGGAGCTCCTACGAGCAGTACTTC. The V gene is TRBV15, the J gene TRBJ2-7, with 8 bases identical to TRBD2. The CDR3 sequence is 14 residues long. V shed 5 bases, J shed 0 bases, and the junction held 3 bases outside the gene matches. Per the germline V gene, CDR1 is LNHNV and CDR2 is YYDKDF (reference sequence).

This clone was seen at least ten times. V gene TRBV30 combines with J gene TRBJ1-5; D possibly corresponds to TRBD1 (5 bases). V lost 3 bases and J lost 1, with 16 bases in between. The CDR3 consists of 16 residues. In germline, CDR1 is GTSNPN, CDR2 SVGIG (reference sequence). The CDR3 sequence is CAWSDPGRGSNQPQHF. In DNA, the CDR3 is TGTGCCTGGAGCGACCCGGGGAGGGGAAGCAATCAGCCCCAGCATTTT.

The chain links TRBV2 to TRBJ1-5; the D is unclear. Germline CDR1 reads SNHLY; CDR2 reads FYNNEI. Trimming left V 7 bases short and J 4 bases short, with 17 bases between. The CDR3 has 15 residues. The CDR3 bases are TGTGCCAGCACTCAGTGGCTGGGTGATAATCAGCCCCAGCATTTT. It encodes CASTQWLGDNQPQHF.

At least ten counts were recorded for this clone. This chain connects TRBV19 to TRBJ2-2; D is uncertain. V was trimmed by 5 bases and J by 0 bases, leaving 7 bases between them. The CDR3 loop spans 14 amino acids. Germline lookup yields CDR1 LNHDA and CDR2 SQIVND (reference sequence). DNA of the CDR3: TGTGCCAGTAGTTCCCAAGCGAACACCGGGGAGCTGTTTTTT. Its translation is CASSSQANTGELFF.

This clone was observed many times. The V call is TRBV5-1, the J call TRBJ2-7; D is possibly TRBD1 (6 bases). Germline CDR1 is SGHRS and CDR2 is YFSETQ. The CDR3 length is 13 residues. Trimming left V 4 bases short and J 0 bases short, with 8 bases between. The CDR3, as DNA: TGCGCCAGCAGCATGGACAGCTCCTACGAGCAGTACTTC. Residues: CASSMDSSYEQYF. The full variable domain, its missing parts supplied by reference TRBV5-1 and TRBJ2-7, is KAGVTQTPRYLIKTRGQQVTLSCSPISGHRSVSWYQQTPGQGLQFLFEYFSETQRNKGNFPGRFSGRQFSNSRSEMNVSTLELGDSALYLCASSMDSSYEQYFGPGTRLTVT.

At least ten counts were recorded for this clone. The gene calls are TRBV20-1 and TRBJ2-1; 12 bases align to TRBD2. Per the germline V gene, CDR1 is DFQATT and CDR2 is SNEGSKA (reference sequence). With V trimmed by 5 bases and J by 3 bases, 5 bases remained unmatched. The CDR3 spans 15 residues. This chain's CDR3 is CSALGLAGLYNEQFF. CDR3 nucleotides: TGCAGTGCTTTGGGACTAGCGGGCCTCTACAATGAGCAGTTCTTC.

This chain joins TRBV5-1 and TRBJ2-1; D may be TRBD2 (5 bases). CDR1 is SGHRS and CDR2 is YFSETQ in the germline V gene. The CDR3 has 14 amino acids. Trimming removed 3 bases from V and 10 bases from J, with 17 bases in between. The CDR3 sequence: CASSSRTGQLEQFF. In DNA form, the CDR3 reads TGCGCCAGCAGCTCCCGGACTGGGCAATTGGAGCAGTTCTTC.

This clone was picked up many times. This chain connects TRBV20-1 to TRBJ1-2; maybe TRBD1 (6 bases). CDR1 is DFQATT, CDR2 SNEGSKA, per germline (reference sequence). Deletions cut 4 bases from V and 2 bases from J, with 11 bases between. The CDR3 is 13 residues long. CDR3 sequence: CSAIVDRNYGYTF. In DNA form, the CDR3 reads TGCAGTGCTATCGTTGACAGGAACTATGGCTACACCTTC.

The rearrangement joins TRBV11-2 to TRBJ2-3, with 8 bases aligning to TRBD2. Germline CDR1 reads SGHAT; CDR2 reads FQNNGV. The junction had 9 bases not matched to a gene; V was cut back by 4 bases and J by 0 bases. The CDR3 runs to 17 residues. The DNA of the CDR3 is TGTGCCAGCAGCTACCTACGGGGGGGCGGGAGCACAGATACGCAGTATTTT. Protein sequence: CASSYLRGGGSTDTQYF.

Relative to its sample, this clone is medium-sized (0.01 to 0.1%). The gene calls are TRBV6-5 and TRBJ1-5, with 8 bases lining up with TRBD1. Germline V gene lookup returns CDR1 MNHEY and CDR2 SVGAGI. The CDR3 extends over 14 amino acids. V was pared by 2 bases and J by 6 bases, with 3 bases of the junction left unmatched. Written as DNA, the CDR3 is TGTGCCAGCAGTTACGACAGGGGTGGTCAGCCCCAGCATTTT. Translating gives CASSYDRGGQPQHF.

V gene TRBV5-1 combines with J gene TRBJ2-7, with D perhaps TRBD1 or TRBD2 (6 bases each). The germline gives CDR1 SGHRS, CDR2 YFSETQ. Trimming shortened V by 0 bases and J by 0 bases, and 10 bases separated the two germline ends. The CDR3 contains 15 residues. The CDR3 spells CASSLAGGASYEQYF. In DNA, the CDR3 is TGCGCCAGCAGCTTGGCCGGGGGCGCCTCCTACGAGCAGTACTTC.

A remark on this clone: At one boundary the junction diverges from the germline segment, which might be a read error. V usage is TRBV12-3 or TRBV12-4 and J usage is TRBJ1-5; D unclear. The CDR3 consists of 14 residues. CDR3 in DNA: TGTGCCAGCAGCCAAGGGCATGGAAATCAGCCCCATCATTTT. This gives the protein CASSQGHGNQPHHF.

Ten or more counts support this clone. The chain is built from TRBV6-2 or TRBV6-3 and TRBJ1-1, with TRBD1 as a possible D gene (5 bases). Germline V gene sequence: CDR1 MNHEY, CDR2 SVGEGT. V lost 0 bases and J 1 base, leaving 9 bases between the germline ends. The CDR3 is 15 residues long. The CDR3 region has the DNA TGTGCCAGCAGTTACTCATCTGGGGGGAACACTGAAGCTTTCTTT. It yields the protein CASSYSSGGNTEAFF.

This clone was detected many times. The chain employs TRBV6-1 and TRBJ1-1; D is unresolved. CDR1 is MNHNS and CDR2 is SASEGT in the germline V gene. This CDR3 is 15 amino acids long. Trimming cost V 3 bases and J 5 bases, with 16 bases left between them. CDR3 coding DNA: TGTGCCAGCAGTGATTATACGGGATTCGGGACTGAAGCTTTCTTT. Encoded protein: CASSDYTGFGTEAFF.

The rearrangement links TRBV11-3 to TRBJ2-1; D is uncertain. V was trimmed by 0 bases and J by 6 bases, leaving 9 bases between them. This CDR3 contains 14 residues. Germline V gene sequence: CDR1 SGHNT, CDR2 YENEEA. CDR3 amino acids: CASSLDLQFNEQFF. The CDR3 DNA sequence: TGTGCCAGCAGCTTAGATTTACAATTCAATGAGCAGTTCTTC.

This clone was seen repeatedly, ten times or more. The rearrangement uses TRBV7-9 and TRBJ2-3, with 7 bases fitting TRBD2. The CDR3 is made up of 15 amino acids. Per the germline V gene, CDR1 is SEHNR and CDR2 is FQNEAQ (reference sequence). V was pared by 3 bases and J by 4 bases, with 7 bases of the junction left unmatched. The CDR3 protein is CASSFGGSEADTQYF. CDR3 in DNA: TGTGCCAGCAGCTTCGGGGGGAGTGAAGCAGATACGCAGTATTTT.

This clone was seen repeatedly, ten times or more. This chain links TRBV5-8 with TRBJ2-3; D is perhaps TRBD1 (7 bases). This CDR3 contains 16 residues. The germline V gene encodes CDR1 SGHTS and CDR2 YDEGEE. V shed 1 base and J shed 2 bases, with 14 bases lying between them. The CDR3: CASSLRGGGNTDTQYF. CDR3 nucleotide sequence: TGTGCCAGCAGCTTGCGAGGAGGGGGCAACACAGATACGCAGTATTTT.